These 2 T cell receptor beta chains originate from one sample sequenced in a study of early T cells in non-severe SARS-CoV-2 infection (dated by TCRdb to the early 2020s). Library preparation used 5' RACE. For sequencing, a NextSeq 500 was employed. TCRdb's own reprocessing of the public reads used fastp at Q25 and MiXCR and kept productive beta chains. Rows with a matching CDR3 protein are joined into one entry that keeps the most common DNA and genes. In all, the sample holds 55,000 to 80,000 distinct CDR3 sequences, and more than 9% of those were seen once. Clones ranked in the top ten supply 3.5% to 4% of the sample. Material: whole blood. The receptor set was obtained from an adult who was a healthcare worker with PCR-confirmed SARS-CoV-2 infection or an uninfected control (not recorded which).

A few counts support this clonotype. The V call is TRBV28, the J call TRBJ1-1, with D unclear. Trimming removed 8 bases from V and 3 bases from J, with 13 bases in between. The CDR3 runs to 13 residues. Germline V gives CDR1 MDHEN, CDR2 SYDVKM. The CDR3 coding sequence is TGTGCCAGCCCCACGGCAAGGGACACTGAAGCTTTCTTT. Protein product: CASPTARDTEAFF. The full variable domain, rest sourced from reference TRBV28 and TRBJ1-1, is DVKVTQSSRYLVKRTGEKVFLECVQDMDHENMFWYRQDPGLGLRLIYFSYDVKMKEKGDIPEGYSVSREKKERFSLILESASTNQTSMYLCASPTARDTEAFFGQGTRLTVV.

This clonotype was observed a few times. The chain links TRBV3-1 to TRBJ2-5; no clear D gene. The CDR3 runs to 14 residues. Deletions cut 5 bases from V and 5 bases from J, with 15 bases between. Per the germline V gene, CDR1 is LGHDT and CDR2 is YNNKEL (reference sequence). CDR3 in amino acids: CASSARLAGETQYF. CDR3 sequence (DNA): TGTGCCAGCAGCGCTCGATTAGCCGGGGAGACCCAGTACTTC.